A single sample gave rise to the 23 T cell receptor beta chains below, sequenced in a study of early T cells in non-severe SARS-CoV-2 infection. One entry per CDR3 protein, called by TCRdb with MiXCR from the 5' RACE reads. The sample has roughly 83,000 distinct CDR3 sequences, approximately 12% seen once. The starting material was whole blood, obtained at baseline. The receptors here all came from an adult who was a healthcare worker with PCR-confirmed SARS-CoV-2 infection or an uninfected control (not recorded which).

This clonotype occurred a few times. This chain joins TRBV3-1 and TRBJ1-1, with a tentative D call TRBD1 (6 bases). The germline V and J ends were trimmed by 0 bases and 5 bases, with 16 bases remaining between them. Germline-derived CDR1 and CDR2 are LGHDT and YNNKEL (reference sequence). The CDR3 consists of 16 residues. The CDR3 nucleotides are TGTGCCAGCAGCCAAGAATCCGGGGGGGCGGGTACTGAAGCTTTCTTT. Protein product: CASSQESGGAGTEAFF.

V usage is TRBV11-2 and J usage is TRBJ2-7; possible D gene TRBD1, 5 bases. In germline, CDR1 is SGHAT, CDR2 FQNNGV. The CDR3 totals 15 residues. V was pared by 6 bases and J by 6 bases, with 21 bases between. This CDR3 is CASSRQLFLRIEQYF. The CDR3 DNA sequence: TGTGCCAGCAGTCGACAGCTCTTTCTACGAATCGAGCAGTACTTC.

This clonotype was observed a few times. The chain employs TRBV2 and TRBJ1-2; the match to TRBD1 covers 7 bases. This CDR3 contains 13 residues. Trimming took 10 bases from V and 8 from J; bases not matched to a gene: 13. The germline CDR1 and CDR2 sequences are SNHLY and FYNNEI. The CDR3 DNA follows: TGTGCCATTGGGGAGGGGGCGATGGTCGGCTACACCTTC. Translating it yields CAIGEGAMVGYTF.

CDR3 nucleotide sequence: TGTGCCAGCAGCCAACGCCCAGGCCTTGGGCTCCTTAATGAAAAACTGTTTTTT. Its protein is CASSQRPGLGLLNEKLFF. The chain is built from TRBV3-1 and TRBJ1-4; D gene ambiguous. This CDR3 contains 18 residues. The ends were cut back, 2 bases at V and 4 bases at J, with 20 bases in the middle. Germline values: CDR1 LGHDT, CDR2 YNNKEL (reference sequence).

Ten or more counts support this clonotype. The chain combines TRBV28 with TRBJ2-3, with 12 bases identical to TRBD2. The CDR3 contains 15 residues. The germline V gene encodes CDR1 MDHEN and CDR2 SYDVKM. The V segment lost 6 bases and the J segment 3 bases; nucleotides outside the gene matches: 4. In DNA, the CDR3 is TGTGCCAGCAGCTCCCTAGCGGGGGGGACAGATACGCAGTATTTT. Amino acid sequence: CASSSLAGGTDTQYF.

This clonotype appeared many times. This chain links TRBV9 with TRBJ2-2; unclear D gene. CDR3 length equals 14 residues. V was trimmed by 0 bases and J by 4 bases, leaving 7 bases between them. Germline V gene data show CDR1 as SGDLS and CDR2 as YYNGEE. This CDR3 reads CASSVATSTGELFF. The CDR3 DNA reads TGTGCCAGCAGCGTAGCTACCTCCACCGGGGAGCTGTTTTTT.

This clonotype was seen a handful of times. This rearrangement joins TRBV12-3 or TRBV12-4 to TRBJ1-1, with D possibly TRBD1 on 5 matching bases. The CDR3 loop spans 12 amino acids. Trimming cost V 6 bases and J 6 bases, with 11 bases left between them. The CDR3 sequence is CASSPGGAEAFF. The CDR3 DNA reads TGTGCCAGCAGCCCGGGGGGGGCTGAAGCTTTCTTT.

The table lists this clonotype with a few counts. The genes are TRBV29-1 and TRBJ1-1, with a tentative D call TRBD1 (6 bases). In germline, CDR1 is SQVTM, CDR2 ANQGSEA. The CDR3 runs to 11 residues. V lost 5 bases and J lost 4, with 8 bases in between. The CDR3 loop reads CSVLTGTEAFF. The CDR3 nucleotides are TGCAGCGTTCTGACAGGCACTGAAGCTTTCTTT.

This rearrangement joins TRBV12-3 or TRBV12-4 to TRBJ2-7, with TRBD2 identical over 11 bases. The CDR3 totals 15 residues. The junction had 5 bases not matched to a gene; V was cut back by 5 bases and J by 2 bases. The CDR3 loop reads CASSPPGLAAYEQYF. In DNA, the CDR3 is TGTGCCAGCAGTCCCCCGGGACTAGCGGCCTACGAGCAGTACTTC.

This clonotype was observed a handful of times. V and J are TRBV20-1 and TRBJ2-7, with unresolved D. The V gene's germline CDR1 is DFQATT and CDR2 SNEGSKA (reference sequence). The CDR3 runs to 12 residues. The CDR3 DNA sequence: TGCAGCGGAACAGTTCTGAGTTACGAGCAGTACTTC. Its protein product is CSGTVLSYEQYF.

The table lists this clonotype with many counts. The chain carries TRBV7-9 and TRBJ2-5; D is ambiguous. Trimming removed 5 bases from V and 4 bases from J, with 17 bases in between. This CDR3 contains 15 residues. Germline CDR1 and CDR2: SEHNR and FQNEAQ (reference sequence). In nucleotides, the CDR3 is TGTGCCAGCAGCCTCAGGACGGAACGGACAGAGACCCAGTACTTC. Translated: CASSLRTERTETQYF.

The chain is built from TRBV20-1 and TRBJ2-7, with 7 bases that match TRBD2. Per the germline V gene, CDR1 is DFQATT and CDR2 is SNEGSKA (reference sequence). With V trimmed by 0 bases and J by 0 bases, 5 bases remained unmatched. This CDR3 has 15 residues. The CDR3 bases are TGCAGTGCTAGAGATGCTACTAGCGTCTCCTACGAGCAGTACTTC. As protein: CSARDATSVSYEQYF.

The chain couples TRBV3-1 to TRBJ2-7; D gene uncertain. CDR1 and CDR2 (germline): LGHDT, YNNKEL (reference sequence). The V and J ends lost 7 bases and 2 bases respectively, with 12 bases between them. The CDR3 runs to 13 residues. The chain's CDR3 is CASKDGGTYEQYF. CDR3 nucleotides: TGTGCCAGCAAGGACGGTGGGACCTACGAGCAGTACTTC.

This clonotype was counted a few times. This rearrangement joins TRBV7-3 to TRBJ2-1; D possibly corresponds to TRBD2 (7 bases). Trimming shortened V by 0 bases and J by 7 bases, and 13 bases separated the two germline ends. This CDR3 is built from 15 residues. Germline values: CDR1 SGHTA, CDR2 FQGTGA. The CDR3 region has the DNA TGTGCCAGCAGCTTAACCGGGGGGCCTCGAAATGAGCAGTTCTTC. Its translation: CASSLTGGPRNEQFF.

This clonotype was counted ten times or more. This chain uses TRBV6-1 with TRBJ1-1; D is ambiguous. Germline loops: CDR1 MNHNS, CDR2 SASEGT. This CDR3 has 15 amino acids. V was cut by 2 bases and J by 1 base, with 11 bases left in between. The CDR3 here is CASSERSASNTEAFF. CDR3 sequence (DNA): TGTGCCAGCAGTGAAAGGTCAGCCTCGAACACTGAAGCTTTCTTT.

The sample holds many counts of this clonotype. The V call is TRBV20-1, the J call TRBJ1-6; D is undetermined. The V gene lost 1 base and the J gene lost 6 bases, with 19 bases spanning the gap. The CDR3 loop spans 17 amino acids. Germline lookup yields CDR1 DFQATT and CDR2 SNEGSKA (reference sequence). This chain's CDR3 is CSARVSGGSLTNSPLHF. As DNA, the CDR3 is TGCAGTGCTAGAGTTTCGGGAGGATCGCTCACTAATTCACCCCTCCACTTT.

This clonotype was counted a few times. V and J are TRBV12-3 or TRBV12-4 and TRBJ2-5, with D hard to call. Trimming stripped 6 bases from V and 5 bases from J, with 10 bases between. This CDR3 has 12 residues. The CDR3 loop is CASSPEEETQYF. The CDR3 DNA sequence: TGTGCCAGCAGCCCCGAGGAGGAGACCCAGTACTTC.

The chain couples TRBV29-1 to TRBJ2-1; no reliable D call. This CDR3 spans 10 amino acids. Germline assignment: CDR1 SQVTM and CDR2 ANQGSEA. Trimming pared 7 bases from V and 5 bases from J, leaving 6 bases between. The CDR3 region is CSAQNNEQFF. DNA for the CDR3: TGCAGCGCTCAGAACAATGAGCAGTTCTTC.

This clonotype was recorded many times. The CDR3 DNA sequence: TGTGCCAGCAGGCTTAGCGGGAGGGCCGTTCCCTACAATGAGCAGTTCTTC. Encoded protein: CASRLSGRAVPYNEQFF. V gene TRBV6-5 combines with J gene TRBJ2-1, with TRBD2 matching 11 bases. The CDR3 length is 17 residues. The J segment lost 2 bases and the V segment lost 6 bases, leaving 9 bases of the junction unmatched. Per the germline V gene, CDR1 is MNHEY and CDR2 is SVGAGI.

This clonotype came up a few times. The rearrangement uses TRBV5-6 and TRBJ1-1; D might be TRBD1 (6 bases). Trimming left V 4 bases short and J 5 bases short, with 24 bases between. The CDR3 length is 17 residues. Germline loops: CDR1 SGHDT, CDR2 YYEEEE. The DNA of the CDR3 is TGTGCCAGCAGCAATGGCCCGGGGGCAAGAGTGAGGACTGAAGCTTTCTTT. Amino acids: CASSNGPGARVRTEAFF.

This clonotype was detected many times. The CDR3 DNA reads as TGCGCCAGCAGCTCCGGGCTCCGGGACAGGGCCTACAATGAGCAGTTCTTC. It encodes CASSSGLRDRAYNEQFF. The chain combines TRBV5-1 with TRBJ2-1; 9 positions agree with TRBD1. In germline, CDR1 is SGHRS, CDR2 YFSETQ. The CDR3 sequence is 17 residues long. V was clipped by 3 bases and J by 2 bases; unmatched bases: 9.

The chain joins TRBV12-3 or TRBV12-4 to TRBJ1-6; no clear D gene. This CDR3 is 14 amino acids long. V lost 8 bases to trimming and J lost 5 bases, with 13 bases between them. DNA of the CDR3: TGTGCCAGCGGAAAAGGGAGGAATAATTCACCCCTCCACTTT. Protein: CASGKGRNNSPLHF.

A few counts support this clonotype. The chain employs TRBV20-1 and TRBJ2-7, with 7 bases lining up with TRBD2. The junction had 5 bases not matched to a gene; V was cut back by 0 bases and J by 6 bases. This CDR3 spans 13 amino acids. CDR1 and CDR2 (germline): DFQATT, SNEGSKA (reference sequence). The CDR3 loop is CSAREGGRSEQYF. CDR3 DNA: TGCAGTGCTAGAGAGGGCGGGAGAAGCGAGCAGTACTTC.